The following is a T cell receptor (beta chain) sequence with its context. This specimen comes from a study of blood T cell repertoires in COVID-19. The CDR3 has 16 residues. V lost 6 bases to trimming and J lost 0 bases, with 15 bases between them. Germline V gene sequence: CDR1 SEHNR, CDR2 FQNEAQ (reference sequence). Sequencing was performed with immunoSEQ multiplex PCR; in TCRdb, only in-frame clones are kept and a portion is missing. The top ten hold 1.5% to 2% of the sample, which has fewer than 150,000 clones, approximately 80% seen once. V gene TRBV7-9 combines with J gene TRBJ1-3; tentatively, D is TRBD1 (6 bases). The TCR sequence derives from a woman younger than 30 who had been exposed to COVID-19. Sample: PBMCs or T cells enriched from blood (not recorded which). In nucleotides, the CDR3 is TGTGCCAGCAGGTATCACAGGGAGATCTCTGGAAACACCATATATTTT. Protein: CASRYHREISGNTIYF.